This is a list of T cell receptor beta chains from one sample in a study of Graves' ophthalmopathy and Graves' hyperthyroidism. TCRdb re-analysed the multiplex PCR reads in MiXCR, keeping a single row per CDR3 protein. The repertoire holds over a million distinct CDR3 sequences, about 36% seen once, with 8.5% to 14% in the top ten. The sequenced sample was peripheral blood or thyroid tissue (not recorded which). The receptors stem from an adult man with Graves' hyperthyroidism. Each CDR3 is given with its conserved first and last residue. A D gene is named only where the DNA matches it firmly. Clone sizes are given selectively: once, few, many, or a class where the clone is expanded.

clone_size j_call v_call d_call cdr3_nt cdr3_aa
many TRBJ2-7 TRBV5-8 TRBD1 TGTGCCAGCGCAACACAGGGGTCTTCGCCCTACGAGCAGTACTTC CASATQGSSPYEQYF
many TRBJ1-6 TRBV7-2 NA TGTGCCAGCAGCTTAGTGCCGAGGACTAGCTCCTATAATTCACCCCTCCACTTT CASSLVPRTSSYNSPLHF
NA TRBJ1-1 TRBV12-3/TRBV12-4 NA TGTGCCAGCAAAGTCCCTACAGCCACTGAAGCTTTCTTT CASKVPTATEAFF
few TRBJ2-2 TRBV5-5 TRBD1 TGTGCCAGCAGCCCCTGGACAGGGCGGACCGGGGAGCTGTTTTTT CASSPWTGRTGELFF
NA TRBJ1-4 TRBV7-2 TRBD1 TGTGCCAGCAGCTTAGGAGGCTGGGGACAGAATGAAAAACTGTTTTTT CASSLGGWGQNEKLFF
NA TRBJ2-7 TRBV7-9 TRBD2 TGTGCCAGCAGCGGGGCTAGCGGGAGGGCCAGAGTCGGTTCCTACGAGCAGTACTTC CASSGASGRARVGSYEQYF
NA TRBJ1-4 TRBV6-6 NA TGTGCCAGCGAACAGGGAACCCATGAAAAACTGTTTTTT CASEQGTHEKLFF
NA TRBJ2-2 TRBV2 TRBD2 TGTGCCAGCACCGAGCAAGCGGGGGACACCGGGGGGCTGTTTTTT CASTEQAGDTGGLFF
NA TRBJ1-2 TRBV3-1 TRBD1 TGTGCCAGCAGCACCACAGGACAGGGGCCCTATGGCTACACCTTC CASSTTGQGPYGYTF
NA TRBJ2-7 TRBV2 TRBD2 TGCAGTGCCCAGGAGGGGGGCGGGGGGGCCCTCGAGCAGTACTTC CSAQEGGGGALEQYF
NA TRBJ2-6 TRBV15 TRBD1 TGTGCCACCCGTCGACAGGGGGGATCTGGGGCCAACGTCCTGACTTTC CATRRQGGSGANVLTF
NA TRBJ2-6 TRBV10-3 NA TGTGCCAGCAGTGCTACCCCGAGCTCTGGGGCCAACGTCCTGACTTTC CASSATPSSGANVLTF
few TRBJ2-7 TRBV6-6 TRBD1 TGTGCCAGCAGCCGATATTCGGACAGGCCCCTCTCCTACGAGCAGTACTTC CASSRYSDRPLSYEQYF
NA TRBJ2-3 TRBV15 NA TGTGCCACCAGCGGGGGTAACGCGCAGTATTTT CATSGGNAQYF
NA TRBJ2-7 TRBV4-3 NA TGCGCCAGCAGCCAAGAGAGGCCGCCCCCCTACGAGCAGTACTTC CASSQERPPPYEQYF
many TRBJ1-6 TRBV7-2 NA TGTGCCAGCAGCGAGGGGTACTCCTATAATTCACCCCTCCACTTT CASSEGYSYNSPLHF
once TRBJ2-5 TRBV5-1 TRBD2 TGCGCCAGCAGCTTGCCTAGCGGGAGCGGAGAGGCCCAGTACTTC CASSLPSGSGEAQYF
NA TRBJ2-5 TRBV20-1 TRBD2 TGCAGTGCTAGAGCCCCTCTAGCGGGAGAGGGAGAGACCCAGTACTTC CSARAPLAGEGETQYF
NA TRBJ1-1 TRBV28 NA TGTGCCAGCAGTGAATACCGATACACTGAAGCTTTCTTT CASSEYRYTEAFF
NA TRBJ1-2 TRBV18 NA TGTGCCAGCTCACCAGAGGAGGGGGTCGGCTACACCTTC CASSPEEGVGYTF
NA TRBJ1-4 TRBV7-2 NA TGTGCCAGCAGCTTAGCCCGAACACGGAGAGTTTTT CASSLARTRRVF
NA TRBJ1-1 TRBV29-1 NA TGCAGCGTCAAACACCCGAACACTGAAGCTTTCTTT CSVKHPNTEAFF
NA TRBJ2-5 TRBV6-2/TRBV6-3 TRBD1 TGTGCCAGCAGTTTGGGGACAGGGGAGCAACCTGACCCCCAAGAGACCCAGTACTTC CASSLGTGEQPDPQETQYF
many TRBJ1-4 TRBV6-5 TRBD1 TGTGCCAGCAGCCAAGACAGGGGATATGAAAAACTGTTTTTT CASSQDRGYEKLFF
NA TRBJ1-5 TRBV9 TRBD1 TGTGCCAGCAGCAACGGACAGGGGGTTTCCACCCAGCATTTT CASSNGQGVSTQHF
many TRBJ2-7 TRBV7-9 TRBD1 TGTGCCAGCAGATTAAGGGGACAGGGTGAATACGAGCAGTACTTC CASRLRGQGEYEQYF
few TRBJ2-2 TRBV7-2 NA TGTGCCAGCAGCTTACTCCCGGGACCTACATCGAACACCGGGGAGCTGTTTTTT CASSLLPGPTSNTGELFF
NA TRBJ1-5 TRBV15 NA TGTGCCACCACCCATCCCCCTAGTCAGGGCCAGCATTTT CATTHPPSQGQHF